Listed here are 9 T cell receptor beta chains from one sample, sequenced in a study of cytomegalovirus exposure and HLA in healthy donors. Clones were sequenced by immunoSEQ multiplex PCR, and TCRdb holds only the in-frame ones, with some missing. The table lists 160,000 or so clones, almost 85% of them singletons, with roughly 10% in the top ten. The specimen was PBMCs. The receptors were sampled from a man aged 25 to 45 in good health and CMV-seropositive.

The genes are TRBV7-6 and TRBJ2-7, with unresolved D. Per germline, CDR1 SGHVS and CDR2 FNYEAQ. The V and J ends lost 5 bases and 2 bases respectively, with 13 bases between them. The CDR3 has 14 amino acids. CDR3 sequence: CASSPRSDPYEQYF. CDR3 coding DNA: TGTGCCAGCAGCCCGCGGTCAGACCCCTACGAGCAGTACTTC.

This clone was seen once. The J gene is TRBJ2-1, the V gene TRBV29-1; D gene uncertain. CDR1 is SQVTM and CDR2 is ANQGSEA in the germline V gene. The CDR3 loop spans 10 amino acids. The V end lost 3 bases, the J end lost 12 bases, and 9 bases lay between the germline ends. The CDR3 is CSVEAAAQFF. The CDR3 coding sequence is TGCAGCGTTGAGGCGGCGGCGCAGTTCTTC.

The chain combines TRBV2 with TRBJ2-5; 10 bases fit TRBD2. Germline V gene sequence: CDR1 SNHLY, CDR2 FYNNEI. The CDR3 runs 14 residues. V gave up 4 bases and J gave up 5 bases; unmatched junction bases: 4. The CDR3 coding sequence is TGTGCCAGCAGTGTTACTAGCGGGATGGAGACCCAGTACTTC. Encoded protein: CASSVTSGMETQYF.

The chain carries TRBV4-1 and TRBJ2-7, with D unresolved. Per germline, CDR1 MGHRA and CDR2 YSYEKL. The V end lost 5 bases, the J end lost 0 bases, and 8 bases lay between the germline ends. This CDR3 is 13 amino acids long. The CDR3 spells CASSGYTSYEQYF. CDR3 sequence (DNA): TGCGCCAGCAGCGGTTACACCTCCTACGAGCAGTACTTC.

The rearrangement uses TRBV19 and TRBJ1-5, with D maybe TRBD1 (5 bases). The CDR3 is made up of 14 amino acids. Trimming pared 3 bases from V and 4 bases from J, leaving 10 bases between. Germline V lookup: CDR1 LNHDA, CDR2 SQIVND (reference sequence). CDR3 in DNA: TGTGCCAGTAGTATTTCAGGGTGGAATCAGCCCCAGCATTTT. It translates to CASSISGWNQPQHF.

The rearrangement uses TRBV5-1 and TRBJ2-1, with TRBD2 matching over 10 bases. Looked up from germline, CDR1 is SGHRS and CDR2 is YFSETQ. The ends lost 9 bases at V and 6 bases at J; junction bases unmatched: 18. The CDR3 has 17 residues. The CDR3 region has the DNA TGCGCCACCACGTACCAGCCTAGCGGGAGTAGATCCAATGAGCAGTTCTTC. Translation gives CATTYQPSGSRSNEQFF.

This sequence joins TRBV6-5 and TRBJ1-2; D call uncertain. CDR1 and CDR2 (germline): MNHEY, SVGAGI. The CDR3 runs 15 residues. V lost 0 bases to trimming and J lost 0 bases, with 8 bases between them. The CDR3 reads CASSYSTSANYGYTF. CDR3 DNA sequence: TGTGCCAGCAGTTACTCGACATCTGCTAACTATGGCTACACCTTC.

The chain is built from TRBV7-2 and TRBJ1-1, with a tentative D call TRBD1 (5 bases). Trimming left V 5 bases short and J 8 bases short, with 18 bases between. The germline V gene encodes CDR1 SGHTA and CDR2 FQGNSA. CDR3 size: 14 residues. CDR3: CASSPGGVQVEAFF. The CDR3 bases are TGTGCCAGCAGCCCGGGGGGGGTTCAGGTCGAAGCTTTCTTT.

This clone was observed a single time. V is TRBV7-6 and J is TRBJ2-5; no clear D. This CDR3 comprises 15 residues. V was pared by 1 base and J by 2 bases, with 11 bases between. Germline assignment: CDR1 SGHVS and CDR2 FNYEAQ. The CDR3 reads CASSLGSQIQETQYF. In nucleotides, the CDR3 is TGTGCCAGCAGCTTAGGGTCCCAGATACAAGAGACCCAGTACTTC.